This TCR beta chain was recorded in a study of T cell responses to AZD1222 COVID-19 vaccine (dated by TCRdb to about 2021). Regarding the research as a whole: TCR sequencing covered more than 230 trial participants: 207 given two doses of AZD1222 and around 26 given two doses of MenACWY control vaccine. Enrollment into the trials was organized by age into subgroups of 18-55, 56-69 and 70-plus years, and those subgroups contained around 150, 28 and 57 TCR-sequenced participants, respectively.

The CDR3 regions of human TCRbeta chains were analyzed by immunosequencing. The authors' pipeline ran thus. TCRs in the repertoires were matched against a reference library of SARS-CoV-2-specific TCRs that had been generated with the MIRA antigen-specificity platform. Breadth was defined as the fraction of unique TCRs that were SARS-CoV-2-associated. Depth was defined as the fraction of total T cells that were SARS-CoV-2-associated. Each spike-specific TCR was assigned to its reactive spike region and to a CD4 or CD8 class using the MIRA data. Log10-transformed breadth and depth values were compared by one-way ANOVA with Sidak's multiple comparisons tests. This immuneACCESS table, as held by TCRdb, lists in-frame sequences with V and J called but not all clones. Of the missing ones, under half trace to an unresolved V gene in checked studies; the others have no known cause. V, J and clone size reflect that table, while D and trimming were determined from the DNA. Here the sample has 170,000 or so clones; around 88% occur a single time. The top ten constitute 11% of the sample.

General findings and caveats noted by the study authors: After two AZD1222 doses, both the breadth and the depth of spike-specific TCRs were significantly higher than at day 0 and than in MenACWY recipients. In the small 56-69-year group, the increase in depth fell short of significance, most likely because of low power. Only six AZD1222 recipients were SARS-CoV-2 seropositive at baseline, limiting conclusions about previously exposed vaccinees. The vaccine-associated CD4 TCRs covered the entire spike protein, and the dominant responses fell in regions 160-218 and 743-854. Most participants were white British and females outnumbered males, and the authors suggested that clonal diversity may have been underestimated. Reportedly, close to half of the unique spike-specific TCRs recognized epitopes lying outside the regions that are mutated in the B.1.351 and B.1.1.7 variants. Because no samples from the day 14 peak response were available, repertoires could be characterized only after the peak T cell response.

Comment on this clone: Its antigen target is currently unknown. No much larger clone exists at a distance of one base, and base qualities are not known.

Reading the label with the study, this specimen's time point is: about 28 days (+/-7) after the second vaccine dose. Because spike-specific TCR depth and breadth did not differ between the two schedules, AZD1222 recipients who got a second dose at roughly 4 weeks were pooled with those who got a second dose at roughly 12 weeks. Vaccinee samples were obtained from the UK trials COV001 and COV002, which included a single-blind randomized controlled phase 2/3 trial of AZD1222 (ChAdOx1 nCoV-19) in healthy adults. For TCRbeta chain sequencing, PBMC samples from trial participants were taken at day 0 and at day 28 after the second dose. Its CDR3 holds 16 amino acids, cysteine through phenylalanine. This entry keeps only the CDR3 DNA: 48 bases, framed from base 1. Here V drops 2 bases and J drops 6 bases, and the junction holds 4 bases not matched to any gene. CDR1 and CDR2 were assigned from the germline V gene as MNHEY and SVGAGI.

Recombination linked TRBV6-5 to TRBJ2-2; TRBD1 matches 12 bases in the middle. The TCR comes from an adult who received the AZD1222 COVID-19 vaccine. Sequencing used peripheral blood, obtained 28 days after the second AZD1222 dose. At the DNA level, the sequence is TGTGCCAGCAGTTACCGAGGGACAGGGGGCCCCGGGGAGCTGTTTTTT. This encodes CASSYRGTGGPGELFF.